These T cell receptor beta chains were read from a single sample in a study of T-cell reconstitution after alpha-beta-depleted transplantation in children. TCRdb recomputed calls from the PCR reads with MiXCR, one row per CDR3 protein. This table has 500,000 to 650,000 distinct CDR3 sequences, about an eighth appearing once. Material: PBMCs, mostly from graft donor cells, obtained 180 days after TCRalphabeta/CD19-depleted stem cell transplant. The source is a female patient aged 2-10 years who had a stem cell transplant for aplastic anemia, so the T cells may come from the graft donor. CDR3s include the opening cysteine and the closing phenylalanine or tryptophan. The D gene is left open where the match is weak. Clone size is shown for a subset of rows, as once, few, many or a class of expanded clone.

J gene	D gene	V gene	clone size	CDR3 DNA	CDR3 protein
TRBJ2-2	TRBD2	TRBV14	NA	TGTGCCAGCAGTTCGACCGGGACTATCAACCCGCGACCCGGGGAGCTGTTTTTT	CASSSTGTINPRPGELFF
TRBJ1-5	NA	TRBV18	few	TGTGCCAGCTCACGCCTGCCGGGACAAGGTACTCAGCCCCAGCATTTT	CASSRLPGQGTQPQHF
TRBJ1-5	NA	TRBV12-3/TRBV12-4	many	TGTGCCAGCAGTTTAAATGGTGCCGCTCAGCCCCAGCATTTT	CASSLNGAAQPQHF
TRBJ2-1	TRBD1	TRBV19	few	TGTGCCAGTACCCGAGGACAGGGAGGTTACAATGAGCAGTTCTTC	CASTRGQGGYNEQFF
TRBJ2-3	NA	TRBV5-4	few	TGTGCCAGCACCTCAGGAGGCGGGACCACAGATACGCAGTATTTT	CASTSGGGTTDTQYF
TRBJ2-1	NA	TRBV19	NA	TGTGCCAGTAGTAACGTCCCGGGTACAGGAGGCGGACGAATCTACAATGAGCAGTTCTTC	CASSNVPGTGGGRIYNEQFF
TRBJ2-3	NA	TRBV27	NA	TGTGCCAGCAGTTCCCCATGGACAGATACGCAGTATTTT	CASSSPWTDTQYF
TRBJ2-1	TRBD2	TRBV7-9	few	TGTGCCAGCAGCCCGAGCGGGAGCCCCCCTCGGAATGAGCAGTTCTTC	CASSPSGSPPRNEQFF
TRBJ1-1	TRBD1	TRBV29-1	few	TGCAGCGGGGACAGGGGGCACACTGAAGCTTTCTTT	CSGDRGHTEAFF
TRBJ2-7	NA	TRBV3-1	few	TGTGCCAGCAGCCAAGCCCCCCTTTTCCTAGTCCAGATATACGAGCAGTACTTC	CASSQAPLFLVQIYEQYF
TRBJ2-2	NA	TRBV20-1	many	TGCAGTGCTACCCCGACTAGTTTCCCCGGGGAGCTGTTTTTT	CSATPTSFPGELFF
TRBJ2-1	NA	TRBV18	few	TGTGCCAGCTCGCAGACCGGGAGCTTCTCCTACAATGAGCAGTTCTTC	CASSQTGSFSYNEQFF
TRBJ2-5	TRBD1	TRBV12-3/TRBV12-4	NA	TGTGCCAGCAGTTCGACAGGGTCCCAAGAGACCCAGTACTTC	CASSSTGSQETQYF
TRBJ2-4	NA	TRBV5-5	few	TGTGCCAGCAGCCGTGGGACCCGATTAAACATTCAGTACTTC	CASSRGTRLNIQYF
TRBJ2-3	NA	TRBV20-1	few	TGCAGTGCTAGATTAGGGAGCACAGATACGCAGTATTTT	CSARLGSTDTQYF
TRBJ2-1	TRBD2	TRBV12-3/TRBV12-4	few	TGTGCCAGCCGACAATCGGGGGGTCCCAATGATGAGCAGTTCTTC	CASRQSGGPNDEQFF
TRBJ1-1	NA	TRBV12-3/TRBV12-4	many	TGTGCCAGCAGTTTAGTCAGATTGAACACTGAAGCTTTCTTT	CASSLVRLNTEAFF
TRBJ2-2	NA	TRBV3-1	few	TGTGCCTGCACCGGACTGGGATACACCGGGGAGCTGTTTTTT	CACTGLGYTGELFF
TRBJ2-5	TRBD2	TRBV9	NA	TGTGCCAGCAGCGTAGGCGCTAGCGGGAGAGAGACCCAGTACTTC	CASSVGASGRETQYF
TRBJ2-3	TRBD1	TRBV5-1	NA	TGCGCCAGCCGACAGGGTCTCCCAATCACAGATACGCAGTATTTT	CASRQGLPITDTQYF
TRBJ2-2	NA	TRBV29-1	many	TGCAGCGTGCGGGTAGGGGCCGGGGAGCTGTTTTTT	CSVRVGAGELFF
TRBJ2-1	TRBD1	TRBV29-1	many	TGCAGCGTTGTCATTTGGGACAGGGGTCGCAATGAGCAGTTCTTC	CSVVIWDRGRNEQFF
TRBJ2-3	NA	TRBV5-1	NA	TGCGCCAGCAGTGAAGGACCTGGCAGCACAGATACGCAGTATTTT	CASSEGPGSTDTQYF
TRBJ1-5	NA	TRBV12-3/TRBV12-4	NA	TGTGCCAGCAGTTTAGGCCCGGGACCCTATAGCAATCAGCCCCAGCATTTT	CASSLGPGPYSNQPQHF
TRBJ1-4	NA	TRBV4-3	NA	TGCGCCAGCAGCCAAGACGCCTGGCTTCGGATTAATGAAAAACTGTTTTTT	CASSQDAWLRINEKLFF
TRBJ2-1	TRBD1	TRBV7-2	NA	TGTGCCAGCAGCTCCATGACAGGGTTGGCGTTCTTC	CASSSMTGLAFF
TRBJ2-1	TRBD2	TRBV27	NA	TGTGCCAGCAGTTTACTAGCGGGGCGACTTAGCTCCTACAATGAGCAGTTCTTC	CASSLLAGRLSSYNEQFF
TRBJ2-1	NA	TRBV6-2/TRBV6-3	NA	TGTGCCAGCAGTTACGTTCCCTACAATGAGCAGTTCTTC	CASSYVPYNEQFF
TRBJ1-4	NA	TRBV7-8	NA	TGTGCCAGCAGCTTAGAGTATACAACTAATGAAAAACTGTTTTTT	CASSLEYTTNEKLFF
TRBJ2-7	TRBD1	TRBV14	few	TGTGCCAGCAGCCAAGGCGCAGGGGGCTTCTACGAGCAGTACTTC	CASSQGAGGFYEQYF
TRBJ1-1	TRBD1	TRBV12-3/TRBV12-4	few	TGTGCCAGCAGCCGTACAGGGGCGCGGGGTGAAGCTTTCTTT	CASSRTGARGEAFF
TRBJ1-4	NA	TRBV4-3	few	TGCGCCAGCAGCCAAGATATGAGGGGAGTATCTAATGAAAAACTGTTTTTT	CASSQDMRGVSNEKLFF
TRBJ1-4	NA	TRBV12-3/TRBV12-4	many	TGTGCCAGCAGTTTGGGCAGGGCTAATGAAAAACTGTTTTTT	CASSLGRANEKLFF
TRBJ2-5	TRBD1	TRBV6-1	NA	TGTGCCAGCAGCAGGGGGACCAGGGTGACCCAGTACTTC	CASSRGTRVTQYF
TRBJ1-3	NA	TRBV27	NA	TGTGCCAGCAGTGGAGACAGGAATGGAAACACCATATATTTT	CASSGDRNGNTIYF
TRBJ2-7	NA	TRBV30	few	TGTGCCTGGACAGGCGCTTACGAGCAGTACTTC	CAWTGAYEQYF
TRBJ2-7	NA	TRBV28	many	TGTGCCAGCGGGGTAGCGAGACCCTACGAGCAGTACTTC	CASGVARPYEQYF
TRBJ2-6	NA	TRBV4-1	NA	TGCGCCAGCAGCCATGACTCCAGTTACTCTGGGGCCAACGTCCTGACTTTC	CASSHDSSYSGANVLTF
TRBJ1-6	NA	TRBV28	few	TGTGCCAGCAGTTTATCCCAGGCCAATAATTCACCCCTCCACTTT	CASSLSQANNSPLHF
TRBJ2-4	NA	TRBV20-1	NA	TGCAGTGCTAGAGATGTAAACATTCAGTACTTC	CSARDVNIQYF
TRBJ2-1	TRBD2	TRBV18	NA	TGTGCCAGCTCACCCCCTGGCGGGAGTTGGGAGCAGTTCTTC	CASSPPGGSWEQFF
TRBJ1-1	NA	TRBV5-6	NA	TGTGCCAGCAGCTTGGCGTTTGTTATGAACACTGAAGCTTTCTTT	CASSLAFVMNTEAFF
TRBJ2-7	TRBD2	TRBV19	many	TGTGCCAGTAGTATCCGTAGCGGGAGCTCCTACGAGCAGTACTTC	CASSIRSGSSYEQYF
TRBJ2-2	NA	TRBV7-2	NA	TGTGCCAGCAGCTTAGCCCCGGGCCGAGACACCGGGGAGCTGTTTTTT	CASSLAPGRDTGELFF